The clone carrying this T cell receptor beta chain was recorded only once. V shed 2 bases, J shed 5 bases, and the junction held 14 bases outside the gene matches. CDR3 length equals 18 residues. CDR1 and CDR2 from the germline V gene are MGHRA and YSYEKL. These data come from a study of blood T cell repertoires in COVID-19. Profiling relied on immunoSEQ multiplex PCR, and the TCRdb table lists in-frame clones only, not all of them. The sample records about 68,000 clones, approximately 85% being singletons. The sample consisted of peripheral blood. The sequence was obtained from a man in his fifties with acute or convalescent COVID-19. The chain uses TRBV4-1 and TRBJ2-2; TRBD2 agrees at 7 bases. CDR3 in amino acids: CASSQKRGEAKRTGELFF. The CDR3 DNA is TGCGCCAGCAGCCAAAAACGGGGGGAAGCCAAAAGAACCGGGGAGCTGTTTTTT.